These 22 T cell receptor beta chains were all obtained from the same sample, sequenced in a study of regulatory T cells in long-lasting Graves disease. CDR3 regions were amplified by Arm-PCR using iRepertoire HTBI primers to build TCR beta libraries. TCRdb reprocessed the multiplex PCR reads with MiXCR, giving one entry per CDR3 protein. This table has 390,000 or so distinct CDR3 sequences, 10% to 15% appearing once. The time point: newly diagnosed GD, antithyroid drugs for less than 3 months. Researchers made the TCR library from RNA that was extracted from PBMCs. These data also formed part of another study, on T cells in Graves' hyperthyroidism and ophthalmopathy.

Sequences were derived from peripheral blood mononuclear cells (PBMCs), sampled at new diagnosis, from a patient treated with antithyroid drugs. These receptors were obtained from a woman younger than 30 with Graves disease.

The chain employs TRBV20-1 and TRBJ2-7, with a tentative D call TRBD1 (5 bases). Germline CDR1 reads DFQATT; CDR2 reads SNEGSKA (reference sequence). V was clipped by 2 bases and J by 5 bases, with 19 bases between them. The CDR3 length is 15 residues. CDR3 nucleotide sequence: TGCAGTGCTAGACGGCAGGCCCGGACATCCAACGAGCAGTACTTC. Translation gives CSARRQARTSNEQYF.

The table lists this clonotype with many counts. The chain combines TRBV20-1 with TRBJ2-5; TRBD1 agrees at 7 bases. After removal of 4 bases from V and 2 bases from J, the junction contained 4 bases not matched to a gene. CDR1 is DFQATT, CDR2 SNEGSKA, per germline (reference sequence). This CDR3 contains 13 residues. The CDR3 spells CSATLRGQETQYF. The CDR3 region has the DNA TGCAGTGCTACGCTCAGGGGGCAAGAGACCCAGTACTTC.

The rearrangement links TRBV29-1 to TRBJ1-2; TRBD1 might be the D (5 bases). Trimming stripped 3 bases from V and 8 bases from J, with 19 bases between. From germline, CDR1 is SQVTM and CDR2 ANQGSEA. The CDR3 length is 14 residues. The chain's CDR3 is CSVEGLGLWGGYTF. The CDR3 DNA reads as TGCAGCGTTGAGGGCCTCGGTTTATGGGGGGGCTACACCTTC.

This chain joins TRBV4-1 and TRBJ2-1; 12 positions agree with TRBD2. This CDR3 has 15 amino acids. With 3 bases clipped from V and 8 bases from J, the junction kept 5 bases outside the gene matches. Looked up from germline, CDR1 is MGHRA and CDR2 is YSYEKL. The CDR3 region is CASSQTSGSLYEQFF. The CDR3, as DNA: TGCGCCAGCAGCCAGACTAGCGGGAGTTTGTATGAGCAGTTCTTC.

A note on this clonotype: A single base separates this from a much larger clone, so it may be a read error. J is TRBJ2-2 and V is TRBV13; a weak D match, TRBD2 (5 bases). The CDR3 is 16 amino acids. Germline CDR1 reads PRHDT; CDR2 reads FYEKMQ (reference sequence). The CDR3 reads CASSSGLSVDTGKLFF. For the CDR3, the DNA is TGTGCCAGCAGCTCAGGACTTTCGGTCGACACCGGGAAGCTGTTTTTT.

Of note for this clonotype: A read error is likely, as this CDR3 ends without the conserved phenylalanine or tryptophan. V is TRBV28 and J is TRBJ2-2, with D perhaps matching TRBD1 (5 bases). The CDR3 length is 15 residues. Looked up from germline, CDR1 is MDHEN and CDR2 is SYDVKM. With 9 bases removed from V and 2 bases from J, the gap between germline ends came to 16 bases. CDR3 DNA sequence: TGTGCCAGTTTAGGGGCGTTTCTAAACACCGGGGAGCTGTTTCTT. This sequence encodes CASLGAFLNTGELFL.

This chain joins TRBV20-1 and TRBJ2-7; 10 bases match TRBD1. The CDR3 covers 14 residues. Germline CDR1 reads DFQATT; CDR2 reads SNEGSKA (reference sequence). The V gene end was trimmed by 6 bases and the J gene end by 2 bases; junction bases not matched to a gene: 7. The CDR3 is CSARGTGVTYEQYF. In nucleotides, the CDR3 is TGCAGTGCCCGGGGGACAGGGGTAACCTACGAGCAGTACTTC.

Comment on this clonotype: Relative to the germline gene, one junction end is altered; a read error may explain this. This rearrangement joins TRBV5-1 to TRBJ2-2; possible D gene TRBD2, 5 bases. Germline-derived CDR1 and CDR2 are SGHRS and YFSETQ. The CDR3 is 15 residues long. The CDR3 DNA is TGCGCCAGCAGCCGCGCCTTAACTAACACCGGGAAGCTGTTTTTT. Translated, it gives CASSRALTNTGKLFF.

This clonotype has more than one count but fewer than ten. This chain links TRBV30 with TRBJ2-5, with 11 bases lining up with TRBD1. Germline lookup yields CDR1 GTSNPN and CDR2 SVGIG (reference sequence). V lost 3 bases to trimming and J lost 4 bases; unmatched junction nucleotides: 7. The CDR3 has 15 residues. The CDR3 here is CAWSTDRGLRETQYF. The CDR3 coding sequence is TGTGCCTGGAGCACGGACAGGGGGCTACGAGAGACCCAGTACTTC.

This sequence joins TRBV6-5 and TRBJ2-3; D is perhaps TRBD1 (7 bases). CDR3 length equals 16 residues. Germline V lookup: CDR1 MNHEY, CDR2 SVGAGI. V was trimmed by 2 bases and J by 4 bases, leaving 16 bases between them. This CDR3 reads CASSYQGGAGSDTQYF. The DNA of the CDR3 is TGTGCCAGCAGTTACCAAGGGGGCGCGGGATCAGATACGCAGTATTTT.

This clonotype was picked up many times. This chain uses TRBV28 with TRBJ1-1; maybe TRBD1 (5 bases). The CDR3 contains 15 residues. The ends were cut back, 0 bases at V and 2 bases at J, with 10 bases in the middle. Looked up from germline, CDR1 is MDHEN and CDR2 is SYDVKM. For the CDR3, the DNA is TGTGCCAGCAGTTTATGGGGGCCCCTTAACACTGAAGCTTTCTTT. Amino acid sequence: CASSLWGPLNTEAFF.

This clonotype was seen at least ten times. J is TRBJ2-1 and V is TRBV28; 7 bases line up with TRBD2. This CDR3 has 16 amino acids. Germline V CDR1 and CDR2: MDHEN, SYDVKM. V lost 4 bases and J lost 8; bases outside the gene matches: 14. In DNA, the CDR3 is TGTGCCAGCAGTTCCCCCGGGACTACCAGGTTCGATGAGCAGTTCTTC. Protein sequence: CASSSPGTTRFDEQFF. Together with reference TRBV28 and TRBJ2-1, the CDR3 gives the full variable domain: DVKVTQSSRYLVKRTGEKVFLECVQDMDHENMFWYRQDPGLGLRLIYFSYDVKMKEKGDIPEGYSVSREKKERFSLILESASTNQTSMYLCASSSPGTTRFDEQFFGPGTRLTVL.

Ten or more counts support this clonotype. DNA of the CDR3: TGTGCCAGCAGTGTACGACAAGTCTTGTCCTATGGCTACACCTTC. It codes for CASSVRQVLSYGYTF. The J gene is TRBJ1-2, the V gene TRBV12-3 or TRBV12-4, with D unclear. This CDR3 region has 15 residues. V was clipped by 5 bases and J by 4 bases, with 17 bases between them.

This chain connects TRBV7-9 to TRBJ2-3; 7 nucleotides align to TRBD1. The ends lost 3 bases at V and 3 bases at J; junction bases unmatched: 9. There are 16 residues in the CDR3. Germline CDR1 and CDR2: SEHNR and FQNEAQ (reference sequence). The CDR3 loop reads CASSFPPGGLTDTQYF. The CDR3 bases are TGTGCCAGCAGCTTCCCCCCAGGGGGTTTGACAGATACGCAGTATTTT.

As for this clonotype: At one end, the junction sequence differs from germline, possibly due to a read error. The rearrangement joins TRBV25-1 to TRBJ1-4; possible D gene TRBD1, 5 bases. The CDR3 totals 15 residues. Germline V CDR1 and CDR2: MGHDK, SYGVNS. The CDR3 DNA reads as TGTGCCAGCAGGGGCTCGAACGGCGGAGGGGAAAAACTGTCTTTT. It encodes CASRGSNGGGEKLSF.

This clonotype was counted a single time. This chain uses TRBV20-1 with TRBJ2-7; maybe TRBD1 (7 bases). Germline V gene sequence: CDR1 DFQATT, CDR2 SNEGSKA (reference sequence). Trimming took off 5 bases at V and 2 bases at J, with 25 bases between the two ends. The length of the CDR3 is 17 residues. CDR3 sequence: CSAPSYQGGKGTYEQYF. Written as DNA, the CDR3 is TGCAGTGCTCCATCATATCAGGGGGGAAAGGGAACCTACGAGCAGTACTTC.

This clonotype has ten or more counts. The genes are TRBV6-2 or TRBV6-3 and TRBJ2-1; 7 positions agree with TRBD2. Trimming removed 2 bases from V and 1 base from J; junction bases left unmatched: 5. Germline V CDR1 and CDR2: MNHEY, SVGEGT. The CDR3 covers 16 residues. The CDR3: CASSYAGDYSYNEQFF. The DNA of the CDR3 is TGTGCCAGCAGTTACGCGGGGGACTATTCCTACAATGAGCAGTTCTTC.

This clonotype was counted many times. The gene calls are TRBV2 and TRBJ2-5; the D is unclear. Germline values: CDR1 SNHLY, CDR2 FYNNEI. The V gene lost 8 bases and the J gene lost 7 bases, with 8 bases spanning the gap. The CDR3 runs to 10 residues. The CDR3 DNA reads TGTGCCAGCTGGAGTGCGACCCAGTACTTC. It yields the protein CASWSATQYF.

This clonotype was counted a few times. The rearrangement joins TRBV7-2 to TRBJ2-3, with D tentatively TRBD2 (6 bases). The length of the CDR3 is 16 residues. CDR1 and CDR2 from the germline V gene are SGHTA and FQGNSA. V lost 5 bases and J lost 1, with 16 bases in between. The CDR3 sequence is CASSPGDSLGTDTQYF. As DNA, the CDR3 is TGTGCCAGCAGCCCTGGGGACTCGCTAGGCACAGATACGCAGTATTTT.

This clonotype came up once. A read error may be the cause here, since a much bigger clone is one base away. The chain is built from TRBV2 and TRBJ2-2, with 10 bases that match TRBD2. CDR3 length: 15 amino acids. After removal of 7 bases from V and 7 bases from J, the junction contained 9 bases not matched to a gene. CDR1 is SNHLY and CDR2 is FYNNEI in the germline V gene. The CDR3 is CASTRSGGAGGELFF. CDR3 DNA: TGTGCCAGCACTAGGAGCGGGGGGGCTGGCGGGGAGCTGTTTTTT. Based on the CDR3 plus reference TRBV2 and TRBJ2-2, the full variable domain is EPEVTQTPSHQVTQMGQEVILRCVPISNHLYFYWYRQILGQKVEFLVSFYNNEISEKSEIFDDQFSVERPDGSNFTLKIRSTKLEDSAMYFCASTRSGGAGGELFFGEGSRLTVL.

This clonotype was counted ten times or more. This chain uses TRBV20-1 with TRBJ1-4, with D hard to call. In germline, CDR1 is DFQATT, CDR2 SNEGSKA (reference sequence). The CDR3 has 11 amino acids. Trimming removed 5 bases from V and 5 bases from J, with 6 bases in between. DNA for the CDR3: TGCAGTGCTCTTATGAATGAAAAACTGTTTTTT. Translating it yields CSALMNEKLFF.

Concerning this clonotype itself: This may come from a read error, since a much larger clone is one base off. The V gene is TRBV20-1, the J gene TRBJ1-2, with 9 bases that match TRBD1. Germline V gives CDR1 DFQATT, CDR2 SNEGSKA (reference sequence). The CDR3 is 16 residues long. Trimming took 4 bases from V and 7 from J; bases not matched to a gene: 16. CDR3 in amino acids: CSATTGQGNFDCGYTF. CDR3 nucleotide sequence: TGCAGTGCTACTACGGGACAGGGAAATTTCGACTGTGGCTACACCTTC.